The present T cell receptor (beta chain) was sequenced within a study of blood T cell repertoires in COVID-19. V lost 3 bases and J 0 bases, leaving 12 bases between the germline ends. The germline gives CDR1 ENHRY, CDR2 SYGVKD. The CDR3 covers 16 residues. How the authors handled the data: Reference gene primer amplification in the assay estimated nucleated cell counts. Sequencing used immunoSEQ multiplex PCR; TCRdb keeps in-frame clones, though not all of them. D and trimming come from the DNA, and the V and J calls and clone size come from that table. Among 330,000 or so clones listed, over 80% were seen once.

This receptor was identified in a man younger than 40 who had recovered from COVID-19. This chain links TRBV10-3 with TRBJ2-1, with D unclear. Specimen: PBMCs or T cells enriched from blood (not recorded which). The CDR3 region has the DNA TGTGCCATCAGTGATTTCGACTTGAGCTCCTACAATGAGCAGTTCTTC. Its protein is CAISDFDLSSYNEQFF.